The T cell receptor beta chain under discussion was sequenced for a study of blood T cell repertoires in COVID-19. Background on the study: Both acute and convalescent COVID-19 samples were obtained from the United States, Italy and Spain. PBMCs, B-cell-depleted T cells, or T cells provided the cDNA or gDNA that made up the material.

Per the original methods: Amplification from reference gene primers served as the basis for estimated nucleated cell counts. Libraries were prepared by immunoSEQ multiplex PCR; TCRdb keeps only in-frame clonotypes and omits some of them. V and J calls and clone size are those listed in that table; D and trimming were worked out from the DNA. This repertoire shows around 150,000 clones, 77% found once; its top ten account for around 3%. The germline V gene has CDR1 LNHDA and CDR2 SQIVND (reference sequence). V lost 8 bases to trimming and J lost 3 bases, with 14 bases between them. The CDR3 has 13 residues.

The rearrangement links TRBV19 to TRBJ2-7, with D possibly matching TRBD1 (5 bases). The source material was peripheral blood. The sequence was collected from a man between 70 and 80 years old with acute or convalescent COVID-19. In nucleotides, the CDR3 is TGTGCCAGTCTGGGGCAGGGTGACTACGAGCAGTACTTC. Its translation: CASLGQGDYEQYF.